Following are 30 T cell receptor beta chains from one sample sequenced in a study of T cell clonality in common variable immunodeficiency. Only in-frame clones appear in the TCRdb table, and some are missing; sequencing was by immunoSEQ multiplex PCR. The repertoire shows approximately 34,000 clones, none seen only once; the top ten take 3.5% to 4.5%. The sample consisted of peripheral blood mononuclear cells. These receptors all stem from a person between 18 and 75 years old in good health.

This clone occurred a few times. A much bigger clone sits one base away, suggesting this may be a read error. Incomplete CDR3 DNA: TGTGCCAGCAGCTTAGCGCCGGGGAGCACAGATACC. Translating it yields CASSLAPGSTDT. The CDR3 in its entirety is CASSLAPGSTDTQYF. The chain links TRBV13 to TRBJ2-5; possible D gene TRBD2, 5 bases. The missing CDR3 end, 3 residues past where the read stops, is filled in from the germline J gene. The CDR3 is 15 amino acids. Germline CDR1 is PRHDT and CDR2 is FYEKMQ (reference sequence).

In this sample, this clone turned up many times. Sequencing ends 3 residues short of the CDR3 end; the germline J gene provides the rest. The rearrangement joins TRBV7-3 to TRBJ1-1; 7 bases are shared with TRBD1. CDR1 is SGHTA, CDR2 FQGTGA, per germline. Losses at the gene ends were 2 bases for V and 3 bases for J; bases not matched to a gene: 9. The CDR3 is made up of 16 amino acids. The CDR3 bases that were read are TGTGCCAGCAGCTTATCTGAATACAGGGGTCACACTGAA. It encodes CASSLSEYRGHTE. The full-length CDR3 reads as CASSLSEYRGHTEAFF.

There are many counts of this clone. The CDR3 goes on 3 residues after the read ends, and that part is filled in from the germline J gene. J is TRBJ2-5 and V is TRBV20-1; 10 bases are a match to TRBD2. This CDR3 comprises 14 residues. The J segment lost 5 bases and the V segment lost 3 bases, leaving 6 bases of the junction unmatched. Germline V CDR1 and CDR2: DFQATT, SNEGSKA (reference sequence). CDR3 in amino acids: CSASAGTSDETQYF. CDR3 bases read: TGCAGTGCTAGCGCCGGGACTAGCGATGAGACC.

There are many counts of this clone. The read halts 3 residues ahead of the CDR3 end, with the missing end drawn from the germline J gene. The V and J genes are TRBV5-6 and TRBJ1-5, with 9 bases that match TRBD1. The CDR3 runs 14 residues. The J segment lost 5 bases and the V segment lost 4 bases, leaving 4 bases of the junction unmatched. Germline CDR1 SGHDT, CDR2 YYEEEE. CDR3 sequence reads: CASSIGTGHQPQHF. The CDR3 bases that were read are TGTGCCAGCAGCATCGGGACAGGGCATCAGCCC.

This clone was counted between two and nine times. The read comes to an end 3 residues before the CDR3 does, leaving the germline J gene to fill in the end. The chain combines TRBV5-1 with TRBJ2-3; possibly TRBD1 for D (5 bases). The CDR3 has 13 residues. CDR1 is SGHRS, CDR2 YFSETQ, per germline. This CDR3 is CASSPGQQETQYF. The covered CDR3 bases are TGCGCCAGCAGCCCCGGACAACAAGAGACG.

This clone was counted ten times or more. The sequenced part of the CDR3 DNA is TGCAGTGCTAGAGACCCGGGAACTAGCGGCTACGAG. It specifies CSARDPGTSGYE. The full CDR3 protein reads CSARDPGTSGYEQYF. The chain has TRBV20-1 and TRBJ2-7; 8 bases fit TRBD2. The read comes to an end 3 residues before the CDR3 does, leaving the germline J gene to fill in the end. CDR1 and CDR2 (germline): DFQATT, SNEGSKA (reference sequence). The CDR3 consists of 15 residues. V lost 0 bases, J lost 3 bases, and 7 bases stayed unmatched.

As regards this clone: The read falls 3 residues short of the CDR3 end, and the missing part is taken from the germline J gene. V gene TRBV7-9 combines with J gene TRBJ2-2; 7 bases are a match to TRBD1. CDR1 and CDR2 (germline): SEHNR, FQNEAQ (reference sequence). This CDR3 is 15 amino acids long. Partial CDR3 DNA: TGTGCCAGCAGCAGGGACAGACTTCATGATTCACCG. Protein: CASSRDRLHDSP. In full, the CDR3 reads CASSRDRLHDSPLFF.

This clone has at least ten counts. The sequence runs out 3 residues before the end of the CDR3; the remainder is reconstructed from the germline J gene. The V call is TRBV7-8, the J call TRBJ1-4; tentative D call: TRBD1 (6 bases). The CDR3 length is 15 residues. Trimming pared 1 base from V and 6 bases from J, leaving 12 bases between. Germline V gene sequence: CDR1 SGHVS, CDR2 FQNEAQ. The sequenced CDR3 bases are TGTGCCAGCAGCTTAGTGGCGGGGGGCGATGAAAAA. As protein: CASSLVAGGDEK. The full CDR3 protein is CASSLVAGGDEKLFF.

This clone appeared many times. Read sequence stops 3 residues before the CDR3 end, and the germline J gene provides the missing end. V usage is TRBV19 and J usage is TRBJ2-7; 7 nucleotides align to TRBD1. This CDR3 comprises 13 residues. After removal of 9 bases from V and 0 bases from J, the junction contained 5 bases not matched to a gene. Germline V gene sequence: CDR1 LNHDA, CDR2 SQIVND (reference sequence). Partial CDR3 DNA: TGTGCCAGATCCGGGACAGCCTCCTACGAG. This encodes CARSGTASYE. Given in full, the CDR3 is CARSGTASYEQYF.

This clone was detected ten times or more. The CDR3 sequence is CASSARRGSTDTQYF. Incomplete CDR3 DNA: TGTGCCAGCAGTGCTCGGCGGGGAAGCACAGATACG. V is TRBV6-1 and J is TRBJ2-3; a possible D gene is TRBD2 (6 bases). The observed sequence ends 3 residues before the CDR3 terminus, with the missing tail filled in from the germline J gene. CDR1 and CDR2 from the germline V gene are MNHNS and SASEGT. The CDR3 covers 15 residues. The V end lost 4 bases, the J end lost 0 bases, and 11 bases lay between the germline ends.

A few counts support this clone. The CDR3 is cut off 3 residues early in the read; its end comes from the germline J gene. J is TRBJ2-3 and V is TRBV6-2 or TRBV6-3, with 8 bases matching TRBD1. The CDR3 totals 13 residues. The germline V gene has CDR1 MNHEY and CDR2 SVGEGT. CDR3 DNA, as far as it was read: TGTGCCAGCACGGACAGGGCGATTCAGCCG. Translation: CASTDRAIQP. The CDR3 as a whole reads CASTDRAIQPQYF.

This clone was recorded many times. The read falls 3 residues short of the CDR3 end, and the missing part is taken from the germline J gene. The chain links TRBV6-1 to TRBJ2-7, with D unresolved. The CDR3 is made up of 15 amino acids. V gave up 4 bases and J gave up 0 bases, with 13 bases separating them. In germline, CDR1 is MNHNS, CDR2 SASEGT. The CDR3 protein is CASSGDISSSYEQYF. The DNA read from the CDR3 is TGTGCCAGCAGTGGAGACATCTCGAGCTCCTACGAG.

This clone was detected many times. The read finishes 3 residues shy of the CDR3 end, and the germline J gene is used to complete it. The chain joins TRBV5-4 to TRBJ2-1; tentatively, D is TRBD2 (5 bases). CDR1 and CDR2 from the germline V gene are SGHNT and YYREEE (reference sequence). The V gene lost 3 bases and the J gene lost 4 bases, with 11 bases spanning the gap. This CDR3 comprises 14 residues. CDR3 bases read: TGTGCCAGCAGCTCCCACGGGGTTTACAATGAG. Its translation is CASSSHGVYNE. The entire CDR3 is CASSSHGVYNEQFF.

There are many counts of this clone. The read stops 3 residues short of the end of the CDR3; the missing end is completed from the germline J gene. The chain carries TRBV30 and TRBJ2-6; 8 bases align to TRBD1. Per the germline V gene, CDR1 is GTSNPN and CDR2 is SVGIG (reference sequence). Trimming cost V 4 bases and J 0 bases; bases outside gene matches: 8. The CDR3 runs to 17 residues. CDR3 region: CAWIPGTGLSGANVLTF. The sequenced CDR3 bases are TGTGCCTGGATTCCCGGGACAGGCCTCTCTGGGGCCAACGTC.

This clone was observed many times. The read comes to an end 3 residues before the CDR3 does, leaving the germline J gene to fill in the end. V gene TRBV12-5 combines with J gene TRBJ2-1; TRBD1 agrees at 9 bases. J was trimmed by 9 bases and V by 3 bases; bases with no gene match: 12. This CDR3 comprises 16 residues. Germline assignment: CDR1 LGHNT and CDR2 FRNRAP. Partial CDR3 DNA: TGTGCTAGTGGTTTAGGACAGGGGAGTATTGCGGGTGAG. It is translated as CASGLGQGSIAGE. The entire CDR3 protein reads CASGLGQGSIAGEQFF.

Concerning this clone itself: The read ends 3 residues before the CDR3 terminus; that terminus is restored from the germline J gene. The gene calls are TRBV20-1 and TRBJ2-1; 8 nucleotides agree with TRBD2. Germline assignment: CDR1 DFQATT and CDR2 SNEGSKA (reference sequence). The CDR3 contains 15 residues. The ends lost 1 base at V and 2 bases at J; junction bases unmatched: 4. The CDR3 protein is CSARVRGGTYNEQFF. The sequenced CDR3 bases are TGCAGTGCTAGAGTTCGGGGGGGCACCTACAATGAG.

On this clone: The read is 3 residues too short to cover the CDR3 end, so that end is filled in from the germline J gene. The chain has TRBV5-1 and TRBJ2-3; perhaps TRBD2 as D (6 bases). The germline V and J ends were trimmed by 4 bases and 2 bases, with 17 bases remaining between them. CDR3 length equals 16 residues. Germline V gene data show CDR1 as SGHRS and CDR2 as YFSETQ. CDR3 DNA (partial): TGCGCCAGCAGCCCCGCGATCGGGGGAAACACAGATACG. Residues: CASSPAIGGNTDT. The whole CDR3 region reads CASSPAIGGNTDTQYF.

This clone was found many times. The read stops 3 residues short of the end of the CDR3; the missing end is completed from the germline J gene. The rearrangement joins TRBV30 to TRBJ2-7, with D tentatively TRBD1 (5 bases). V was pared by 0 bases and J by 1 base, with 10 bases between. CDR1 and CDR2 from the germline V gene are GTSNPN and SVGIG (reference sequence). The CDR3 has 14 residues. CDR3 region: CAWSVGASSYEQYF. The covered CDR3 bases are TGTGCCTGGAGTGTAGGGGCCTCATCCTACGAG.

This clone was counted ten times or more. The read terminates 3 residues ahead of where the CDR3 ends, so the germline J gene completes it. This chain connects TRBV10-3 to TRBJ2-7; TRBD2 agrees at 11 bases. Losses at the gene ends were 8 bases for V and 1 base for J; bases not matched to a gene: 10. The CDR3 consists of 16 residues. The germline CDR1 and CDR2 sequences are ENHRY and SYGVKD. The sequenced part of the CDR3 DNA is TGTGCCATCGCCGAGGGACTAGCGGACGCATCCTACGAG. This encodes CAIAEGLADASYE. The whole CDR3 sequence is CAIAEGLADASYEQYF.

This clone is judged medium-sized (0.01 to 0.1%). The read halts 3 residues ahead of the CDR3 end, with the missing end drawn from the germline J gene. The chain uses TRBV9 and TRBJ1-2; possible D gene TRBD1, 6 bases. This CDR3 spans 15 amino acids. Germline loops: CDR1 SGDLS, CDR2 YYNGEE. Partial CDR3 DNA: TGTGCCAGCAGCTTTAGCGGGGGGCGTGTAGATACC. This sequence encodes CASSFSGGRVDT. The CDR3 in full is CASSFSGGRVDTYTF.

CDR3 DNA, as far as it was read: TGTGCCTGGACCGACCACAAACTAGCGGGGGGTCAAGAGACC. Translation: CAWTDHKLAGGQET. In full, the CDR3 reads CAWTDHKLAGGQETQYF. V and J are TRBV30 and TRBJ2-5, with TRBD2 matching 12 bases. The read terminates 3 residues ahead of where the CDR3 ends, so the germline J gene completes it. Germline V gene lookup returns CDR1 GTSNPN and CDR2 SVGIG (reference sequence). This CDR3 has 17 residues. V trimming: 4 bases; J trimming: 2 bases; junction bases outside the gene matches: 11.

This clone was counted at least ten times. The read halts 3 residues ahead of the CDR3 end, with the missing end drawn from the germline J gene. The chain is built from TRBV4-1 and TRBJ1-2; D is possibly TRBD1 (5 bases). With 0 bases removed from V and 4 bases from J, the gap between germline ends came to 12 bases. The germline V gene encodes CDR1 MGHRA and CDR2 YSYEKL. CDR3 length: 15 residues. Incomplete CDR3 DNA: TGCGCCAGCAGCCAAGATCACAGGTCCGGCTATGGC. Translation: CASSQDHRSGYG. The entire CDR3 protein reads CASSQDHRSGYGYTF.

As to this clone: From the germline J gene comes the end of the CDR3, since the read stops 3 residues before it. The chain links TRBV11-3 to TRBJ2-1; 9 nucleotides align to TRBD2. Germline V gene sequence: CDR1 SGHNT, CDR2 YENEEA. After removal of 1 base from V and 8 bases from J, the junction contained 6 bases not matched to a gene. The CDR3 runs 15 residues. The CDR3 bases that were read are TGTGCCAGCAGCTTAGGGCGGGAGGGCCTCGATGAG. Its protein product is CASSLGREGLDE. The whole CDR3 sequence reads CASSLGREGLDEQFF.

This clone was seen many times. The missing CDR3 end, 3 residues past where the read stops, is filled in from the germline J gene. V gene TRBV10-3 combines with J gene TRBJ1-5; 8 bases match TRBD1. Germline CDR1 ENHRY, CDR2 SYGVKD. The CDR3 totals 15 residues. With 8 bases clipped from V and 3 bases from J, the junction kept 9 bases outside the gene matches. The CDR3 here is CAIGVTGGANQPQHF. The sequenced part of the CDR3 DNA is TGTGCCATCGGGGTTACAGGGGGGGCCAATCAGCCC.

Note on this clone: The DNA ends 3 residues before the CDR3 does, and the rest of the CDR3 is filled in from the germline J gene. The rearrangement uses TRBV5-1 and TRBJ2-1; TRBD2 matches 8 bases. This CDR3 has 16 amino acids. Per the germline V gene, CDR1 is SGHRS and CDR2 is YFSETQ. The trim removed 0 bases at V and 7 bases at J, leaving 9 bases unmatched. CDR3 bases read: TGCGCCAGCAGCTTGGTAAGCAGCGGGAGTGAAAATGAG. Its translation is CASSLVSSGSENE. The complete CDR3 protein is CASSLVSSGSENEQFF.

Turning to this clone: Read data end 3 residues before the CDR3 end; the end is taken from the germline J gene. V is TRBV7-9 and J is TRBJ2-3; 7 bases are shared with TRBD1. The CDR3 is 14 residues long. Looked up from germline, CDR1 is SEHNR and CDR2 is FQNEAQ (reference sequence). The CDR3 loop is CASSLGGQPEAQYF. CDR3 bases read: TGTGCCAGCAGCTTAGGGGGACAGCCGGAGGCG.

This clone was seen at least ten times. The read terminates 3 residues ahead of where the CDR3 ends, so the germline J gene completes it. The V and J genes are TRBV4-1 and TRBJ2-5, with 9 bases that match TRBD1. This CDR3 spans 18 amino acids. CDR1 and CDR2 from the germline V gene are MGHRA and YSYEKL. The trim removed 0 bases at V and 4 bases at J, leaving 12 bases unmatched. The CDR3 sequence is CASSQEGGGTGLGETQYF. CDR3 DNA, as far as it was read: TGCGCCAGCAGCCAAGAAGGGGGAGGGACAGGGCTCGGAGAGACC.

This clone was found many times. One junction end does not reproduce the germline sequence, and a read error may be involved. The sequence runs out 3 residues before the end of the CDR3; the remainder is reconstructed from the germline J gene. The chain is built from TRBV7-7 and TRBJ2-1; 9 nucleotides align to TRBD2. Germline lookup yields CDR1 SSHAT and CDR2 FNYEAQ (reference sequence). This CDR3 region has 15 residues. CDR3 residues: CASSPLAGSYNEQFF. CDR3 bases read: TGTGCTAGCAGTCCCCTAGCGGGATCATACAATGAG. The whole variable domain, filled in from reference TRBV7-7 and TRBJ2-1, reads GAGVSQSPRYKVTKRGQDVTLRCDPISSHATLYWYQQALGQGPEFLTYFNYEAQPDKSGLPSDRFSAERPEGSISTLTIQRTEQRDSAMYRCASSPLAGSYNEQFFGPGTRLTVL.

This clone was recorded at least ten times. The read is 3 residues too short to cover the CDR3 end, so that end is filled in from the germline J gene. The rearrangement joins TRBV5-1 to TRBJ2-2; the match to TRBD2 covers 8 bases. The germline V gene encodes CDR1 SGHRS and CDR2 YFSETQ. V shed 8 bases and J 2 bases; nucleotides not matched to a gene: 5. CDR3 size: 14 residues. The CDR3 spells CASDRGGNTGELFF. Incomplete CDR3 DNA: TGCGCCAGTGATCGGGGGGGCAACACCGGGGAG. The entire variable domain, with the rest obtained from reference TRBV5-1 and TRBJ2-2, is as follows: KAGVTQTPRYLIKTRGQQVTLSCSPISGHRSVSWYQQTPGQGLQFLFEYFSETQRNKGNFPGRFSGRQFSNSRSEMNVSTLELGDSALYLCASDRGGNTGELFFGEGSRLTVL.

A word on this clone: A read error may produce the germline difference seen at one junction end. The read ends 3 residues shy of where the CDR3 ends; the end is completed using the germline J gene. This chain links TRBV5-1 with TRBJ1-3, with D uncertain. Germline CDR1 reads SGHRS; CDR2 reads YFSETQ. The CDR3 has 16 residues. The CDR3: CASSYAPPDSGNTIYF. The covered CDR3 bases are TGCGCCAGCAGTTATGCTCCCCCGGACTCTGGAAACACA.